This entry lists 9 T cell receptor beta chains sequenced from one sample in a study of OX40 agonist ivuxolimab in advanced cancers. Profiling relied on immunoSEQ multiplex PCR, and the TCRdb table lists in-frame clones only, not all of them. The sample records some 38,000 clones, 80% to 95% being singletons. Material: CD4+ or CD8+ T cells sorted from blood, obtained in a trial of the OX40 agonist ivuxolimab. Source of these receptors: an adult with an advanced solid tumor such as melanoma, head and neck, liver or kidney cancer.

This chain uses TRBV5-6 with TRBJ2-1; TRBD2 might be the D (5 bases). The V end was cut by 3 bases, the J end by 9 bases, with 10 bases between. The CDR3 covers 12 residues. Germline CDR1 is SGHDT and CDR2 is YYEEEE. Here the CDR3 DNA reads TGTGCCAGCAGCTCCCTTCGGGGTGAGCAGTTCTTC. The encoded protein is CASSSLRGEQFF.

The chain carries TRBV6-5 and TRBJ2-7, with TRBD2 matching 7 bases. J was trimmed by 7 bases and V by 4 bases; bases with no gene match: 10. Looked up from germline, CDR1 is MNHEY and CDR2 is SVGAGI. This CDR3 spans 14 amino acids. The CDR3: CASSFGGLNPEQYF. The CDR3, as DNA: TGTGCCAGCAGTTTCGGGGGGTTAAACCCTGAGCAGTACTTC.

This clone showed up just once. The chain recombines TRBV11-3 with TRBJ2-5, with TRBD2 matching over 7 bases. With V trimmed by 5 bases and J by 3 bases, 24 bases remained unmatched. Germline loops: CDR1 SGHNT, CDR2 YENEEA. The CDR3 runs to 20 residues. CDR3 nucleotides: TGTGCCAGCAGCAAGGTCACGTCCGAGATCGGGAGGTCGCTTAAAGAGACCCAGTACTTC. This codes for CASSKVTSEIGRSLKETQYF. Supplemented by reference TRBV11-3 and TRBJ2-5, the full variable domain reads EAGVVQSPRYKIIEKKQPVAFWCNPISGHNTLYWYLQNLGQGPELLIRYENEEAVDDSQLPKDRFSAERLKGVDSTLKIQPAELGDSAVYLCASSKVTSEIGRSLKETQYFGPGTRLLVL.

V and J are TRBV19 and TRBJ2-5; D possibly corresponds to TRBD1 (6 bases). Germline lookup yields CDR1 LNHDA and CDR2 SQIVND (reference sequence). CDR3 size: 16 residues. V lost 7 bases and J lost 5, with 23 bases in between. The CDR3 bases are TGTGCCAGTAACAATCCGGGACAAAAACCTGGGGAGACCCAGTACTTC. Amino acid sequence: CASNNPGQKPGETQYF.

Concerning this clone: The same CDR3 can be traced to other DNA sequences in this sample. The chain uses TRBV27 and TRBJ2-3; 9 bases fit TRBD1. Germline V CDR1 and CDR2: MNHEY, SMNVEV (reference sequence). J lost 7 bases, V lost 1 base, and 6 bases had no gene match. The CDR3 covers 15 residues. CDR3 sequence: CASSLFGQGKHTQYF. Written as DNA, the CDR3 is TGTGCCAGCAGTTTATTTGGACAGGGGAAACATACGCAGTATTTT.

The chain combines TRBV10-1 with TRBJ1-3; no clear D gene. CDR3 length: 14 amino acids. V was pared by 0 bases and J by 2 bases, with 5 bases between. Germline V gives CDR1 WNHNN, CDR2 SYGVQD (reference sequence). CDR3 sequence reads: CASSESGAGNTIYF. The CDR3 DNA sequence: TGCGCCAGCAGTGAGTCCGGGGCTGGAAACACCATATATTTT.

This clone was detected only once. The chain uses TRBV21-1 and TRBJ2-3; no check of the table's D call, TRBD2, against the DNA was made. TRBV21-1 is a documented pseudogene. The CDR3 is 16 amino acids. The CDR3, as DNA: TGTGCCAGCAGCTTTGGGACTAGCGGGGGCACAGATACGCAGTATTTT. It translates to CASSFGTSGGTDTQYF.

The chain has TRBV4-3 and TRBJ2-7; a possible D gene is TRBD2 (7 bases). Trimming took 0 bases from V and 4 from J, leaving 13 bases between them. The CDR3 covers 15 residues. CDR1 and CDR2 from the germline V gene are LGHNA and YSLEER. CDR3 loop: CASSQERGGDYEQYF. The DNA for the CDR3 is TGCGCCAGCAGCCAAGAGAGGGGGGGGGATTACGAGCAGTACTTC.

The V gene is TRBV4-3, the J gene TRBJ2-2; a weak D match, TRBD1 (6 bases). CDR3 length: 17 amino acids. V was shortened by 3 bases and J by 3 bases, with 17 bases between the two germline ends. CDR1 is LGHNA, CDR2 YSLEER, per germline. The CDR3 spells CASSQEETGFDTGELFF. CDR3 bases: TGCGCCAGCAGCCAGGAAGAAACAGGGTTCGACACCGGGGAGCTGTTTTTT.